Below, one T cell receptor (beta chain) is given with its context. Sequencing was performed with immunoSEQ multiplex PCR; in TCRdb, only in-frame clones are kept and a portion is missing. Found here are around 150,000 clones, around 80% of them singletons; the top ten hold roughly 27%. This entry belongs to a study of cytomegalovirus exposure and HLA in healthy donors. Study-wide context: The approximately 720 first-cohort repertoires and the 130 or so validation repertoires shared the same platform, a later analysis reported.

V was shortened by 3 bases and J by 2 bases, with 15 bases between the two germline ends. Germline V gives CDR1 SGHDT, CDR2 YYEEEE. CDR3 length: 15 amino acids. Sequenced material: PBMCs. The chain recombines TRBV5-6 with TRBJ2-7; possible D gene TRBD2, 5 bases. This TCR was sampled from a man aged 25 to 45 in good health and CMV-seropositive. The CDR3 coding sequence is TGTGCCAGCAGCTACCGAACGCGGGCAGCCTACGAGCAGTACTTC. Translated, it gives CASSYRTRAAYEQYF.